A selection of T cell receptor beta chains follows, all from one sample in a study of a mutant IDH1 vaccine in newly diagnosed glioma. Antigens for these TCRs are unknown. The method was immunoSEQ multiplex PCR; TCRdb's version includes in-frame clones alone and lacks a portion of them. This table holds 65,000 to 85,000 clones, roughly 86% found once. The sequencing here drew on PBMCs, taken from a glioma patient whose treatment included an IDH1 peptide vaccine. These TCRs come from a man in his thirties or forties with glioma. Each CDR3 is given with its conserved first and last residue. A D gene is named only where the DNA matches it firmly. Expanded clones get a size class; other rows say once, few or many, or leave the size out.

V gene	clone size	J gene	D gene	CDR3 DNA	CDR3 protein
TRBV4-2	NA	TRBJ1-4	NA	TGTGCCAGCAGCCAAGATCTAGTCAGGGGTAATGAAAAACTGTTTTTT	CASSQDLVRGNEKLFF
TRBV6-4	NA	TRBJ2-1	NA	TGTGCCAGCAGTGAGTCGGGGAACTACAATGAGCAGTTCTTC	CASSESGNYNEQFF
TRBV5-6	few	TRBJ2-5	NA	TGTGCCAGCAGCTTGTGGGGGGCCGGGGAGACCCAGTACTTC	CASSLWGAGETQYF
TRBV19	NA	TRBJ1-6	NA	TGTGCCAGTACCCCTCGGCGACAGCGGGGAGATTCACCCCTCCACTTT	CASTPRRQRGDSPLHF
TRBV15	NA	TRBJ2-1	TRBD2	TGTGCCACCAGCAGAGAACGTGGGAGGGACGATGAGCAGTTCTTC	CATSRERGRDDEQFF
TRBV5-6	NA	TRBJ1-3	NA	TGTGCCAGCAGCTACACCCCAGGGGAAAACACCATATATTTT	CASSYTPGENTIYF
TRBV4-1	NA	TRBJ1-2	NA	TGCGCCAGCAGCCTCCAGACAGAACTTATTTATGGCTACACCTTC	CASSLQTELIYGYTF
TRBV28	few	TRBJ1-5	TRBD1	TGTGCCCACCAGGGGGGAATTAATCAGCCCCAGCATTTT	CAHQGGINQPQHF
TRBV4-1	NA	TRBJ2-1	TRBD2	TGCGCCAGCAGCCAAAACCCCCTAGCGGGGGGCTCCTACAATGAGCAGTTCTTC	CASSQNPLAGGSYNEQFF
TRBV2	NA	TRBJ2-7	TRBD2	TGTGCCGCAAGGAAAGGGTGGGGACTAGCAGTCGACGAGCAGTACTTC	CAARKGWGLAVDEQYF
TRBV6-5	once	TRBJ1-2	NA	TGTGCCAGCAGTTACGGTGGTAGGGGCGGCTACACCTTC	CASSYGGRGGYTF
TRBV5-6	NA	TRBJ1-1	NA	TGTGCCAGCAGCTCTCGGTTAAGGCTACTCAGAGGTTTGAACACTGAAGCTTTCTTT	CASSSRLRLLRGLNTEAFF
TRBV9	NA	TRBJ2-5	TRBD2	TGTGCCAGCAGCGTAACTAGCGGGAGTTGGGAGACCCAGTACTTC	CASSVTSGSWETQYF
TRBV6-1	NA	TRBJ2-3	NA	TGTGCCAGCACCTCCCCGTACCTCACAGATACGCAGTATTTT	CASTSPYLTDTQYF
TRBV13	NA	TRBJ1-1	NA	TGTGCCAGCAGCACCCGGCAGGGGAAGAACACTGAAGCTTTCTTT	CASSTRQGKNTEAFF
TRBV5-5	NA	TRBJ2-3	NA	TGTGCCAGCAGACGGGGGGCCACAGATACGCAGTATTTT	CASRRGATDTQYF
TRBV10-3	NA	TRBJ2-5	TRBD1	TGTGCCATCAGTGAGGGGACAGGGGGTCAGACCCAGTACTTC	CAISEGTGGQTQYF
TRBV5-1	once	TRBJ1-5	TRBD1	TGCGCCAGCAGCCCGGAGGGACAGGGGCCCCAGCCCCAGCATTTT	CASSPEGQGPQPQHF
TRBV27	NA	TRBJ1-1	TRBD1	TGTGCCAGCAGTTCGGCAGGGGGACGAACTGAAGCTTTCTTT	CASSSAGGRTEAFF
TRBV7-3	NA	TRBJ2-3	NA	TGTGCCAGCAGCTCTCAGGGCACAGATACGCAGTATTTT	CASSSQGTDTQYF
TRBV11-3	NA	TRBJ2-5	NA	TGTGCCAGCAGGGGGACCGGAGAGACCCAGTACTTC	CASRGTGETQYF
TRBV19	once	TRBJ1-2	NA	TGTGCCACCTCGGGGGCCCCGACTAACTATGGCTACACCTTC	CATSGAPTNYGYTF
TRBV27	NA	TRBJ2-1	TRBD2	TGTGCCAGCAGTCTAGCGGGGGGGCGTGGTGAGCAGTTCTTC	CASSLAGGRGEQFF
TRBV4-1	NA	TRBJ1-2	NA	TGCGCCAGCAGCCAAGATAGTAAGGAAAGCTATGGCTACACCTTC	CASSQDSKESYGYTF
TRBV2	NA	TRBJ1-2	TRBD1	TGTGCCAGTAAGGACAGGGGCCTTACCGACTATGGCTACACCTTC	CASKDRGLTDYGYTF
TRBV21-1	NA	TRBJ1-2	NA	TGTGCCAGCAGCAAAACCGGCGAAGACTATGGCTACACCTTC	CASSKTGEDYGYTF
TRBV28	NA	TRBJ2-3	NA	TGTGCCAGCAGTTTGGGTGGGCAGGGGATGAGGGGAAGCACAGATACGCAGTATTTT	CASSLGGQGMRGSTDTQYF
TRBV6-5	NA	TRBJ1-1	NA	TGTGCCAGCACTAGGGGAGTTGGCACTGAAGCTTTCTTT	CASTRGVGTEAFF
TRBV28	NA	TRBJ1-3	NA	TGTGCCAGCAGTTTACCGGGACTGGGAAACACCATATATTTT	CASSLPGLGNTIYF
TRBV29-1	once	TRBJ1-1	NA	TGCAGCGTTGATACGGCAGGCGCTCAAACTTTT	CSVDTAGAQTF
TRBV7-9	NA	TRBJ2-1	TRBD2	TGTGCCAGCAGCTTAGTTAGCGGGAGAGTAGGGGAGCAGTTCTTC	CASSLVSGRVGEQFF
TRBV7-9	NA	TRBJ1-5	NA	TGTGCCAGCAGCTTCCTGAATCAGCCCCAGCATTTT	CASSFLNQPQHF
TRBV7-8	NA	TRBJ1-1	NA	TGTGCCAGCAGCGGGATGAGGGGCTTCACTGAAGCTTTCTTT	CASSGMRGFTEAFF
TRBV5-1	NA	TRBJ1-1	NA	TGCGCCAGCGCTCGAACGGAGGCCACTGAAGCTTTCTTT	CASARTEATEAFF